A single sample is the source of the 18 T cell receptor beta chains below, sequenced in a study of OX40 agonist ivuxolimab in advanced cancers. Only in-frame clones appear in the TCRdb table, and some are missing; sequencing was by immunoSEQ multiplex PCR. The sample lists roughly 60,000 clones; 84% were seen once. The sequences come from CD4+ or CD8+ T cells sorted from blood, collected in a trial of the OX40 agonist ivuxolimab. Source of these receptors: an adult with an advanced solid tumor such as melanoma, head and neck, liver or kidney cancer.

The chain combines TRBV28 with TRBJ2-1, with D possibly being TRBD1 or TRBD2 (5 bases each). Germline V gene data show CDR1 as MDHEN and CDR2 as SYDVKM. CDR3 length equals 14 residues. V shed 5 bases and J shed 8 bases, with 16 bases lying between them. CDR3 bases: TGTGCCAGCAGTCCCAGCGGCTCCAGGGATGAGCAGTTCTTC. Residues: CASSPSGSRDEQFF.

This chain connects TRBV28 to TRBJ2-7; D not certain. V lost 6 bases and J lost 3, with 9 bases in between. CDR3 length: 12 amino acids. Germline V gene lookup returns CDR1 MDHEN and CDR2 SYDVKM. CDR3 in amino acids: CASRLSNYEQYF. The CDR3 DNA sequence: TGTGCCAGCAGACTGAGCAACTACGAGCAGTACTTC.

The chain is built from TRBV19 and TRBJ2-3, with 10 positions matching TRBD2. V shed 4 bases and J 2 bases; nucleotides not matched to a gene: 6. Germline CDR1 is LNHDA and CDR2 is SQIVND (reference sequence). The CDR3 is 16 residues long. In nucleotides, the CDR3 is TGTGCCAGTAGTAGCCGGACTAGCGGACCCACAGATACGCAGTATTTT. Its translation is CASSSRTSGPTDTQYF.

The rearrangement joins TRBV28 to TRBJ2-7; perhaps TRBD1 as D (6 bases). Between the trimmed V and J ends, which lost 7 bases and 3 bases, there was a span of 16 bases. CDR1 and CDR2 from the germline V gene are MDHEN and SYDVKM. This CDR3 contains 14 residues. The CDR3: CASNRQVGHYEQYF. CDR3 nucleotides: TGTGCCAGCAACAGACAGGTCGGGCACTACGAGCAGTACTTC.

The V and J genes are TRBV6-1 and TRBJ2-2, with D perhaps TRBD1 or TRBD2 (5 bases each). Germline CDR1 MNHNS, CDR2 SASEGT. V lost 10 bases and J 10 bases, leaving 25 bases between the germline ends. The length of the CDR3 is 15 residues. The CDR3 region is CAIPLTPAGTAELFF. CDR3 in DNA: TGTGCCATCCCACTAACGCCTGCAGGGACGGCGGAGCTGTTTTTT.

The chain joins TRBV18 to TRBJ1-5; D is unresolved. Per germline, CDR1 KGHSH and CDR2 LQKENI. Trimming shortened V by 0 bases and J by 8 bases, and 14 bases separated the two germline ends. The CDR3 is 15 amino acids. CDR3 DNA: TGTGCCAGCTCACCACCAGGAGACGGAGCGAAGCCCCAGCATTTT. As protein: CASSPPGDGAKPQHF. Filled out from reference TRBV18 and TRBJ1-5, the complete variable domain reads NAGVMQNPRHLVRRRGQEARLRCSPMKGHSHVYWYRQLPEEGLKFMVYLQKENIIDESGMPKERFSAEFPKEGPSILRIQQVVRGDSAAYFCASSPPGDGAKPQHFGDGTRLSIL.

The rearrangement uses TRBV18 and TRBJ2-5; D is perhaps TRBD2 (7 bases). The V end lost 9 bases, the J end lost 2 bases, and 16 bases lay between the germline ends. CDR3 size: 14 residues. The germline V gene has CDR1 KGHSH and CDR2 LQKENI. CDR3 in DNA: TGTGCCAGTACACGGGGGGCAGAACAAGAGACCCAGTACTTC. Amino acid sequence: CASTRGAEQETQYF.

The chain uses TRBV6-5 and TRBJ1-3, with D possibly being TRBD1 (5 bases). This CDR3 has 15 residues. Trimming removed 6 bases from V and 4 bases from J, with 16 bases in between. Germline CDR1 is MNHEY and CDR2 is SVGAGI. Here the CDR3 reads CASSDWGRTGNTIYF. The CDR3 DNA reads TGTGCCAGCAGCGACTGGGGGAGAACGGGAAACACCATATATTTT.

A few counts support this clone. CDR3 protein: CSVERDPNSYEQYF. The CDR3 DNA reads as TGCAGCGTTGAAAGGGACCCTAACTCCTACGAGCAGTACTTC. This sequence joins TRBV29-1 and TRBJ2-7; the D call may be TRBD1 or TRBD2 (5 bases each). V lost 2 bases and J 0 bases, leaving 11 bases between the germline ends. Germline CDR1 SQVTM, CDR2 ANQGSEA. This CDR3 region has 14 residues.

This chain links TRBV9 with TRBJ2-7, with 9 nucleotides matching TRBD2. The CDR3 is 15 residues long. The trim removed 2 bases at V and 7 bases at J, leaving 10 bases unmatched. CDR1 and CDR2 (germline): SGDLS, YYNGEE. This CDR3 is CASSVQSSGEGEQYF. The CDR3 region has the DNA TGTGCCAGCAGCGTTCAATCTAGCGGGGAGGGGGAGCAGTACTTC.

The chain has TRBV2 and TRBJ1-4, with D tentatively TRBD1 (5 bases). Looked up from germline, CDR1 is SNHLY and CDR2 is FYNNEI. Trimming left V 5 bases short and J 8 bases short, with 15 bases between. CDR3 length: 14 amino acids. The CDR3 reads CASSPGTEYEKLFF. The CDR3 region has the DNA TGTGCCAGCAGTCCCGGGACTGAGTACGAAAAACTGTTTTTT.

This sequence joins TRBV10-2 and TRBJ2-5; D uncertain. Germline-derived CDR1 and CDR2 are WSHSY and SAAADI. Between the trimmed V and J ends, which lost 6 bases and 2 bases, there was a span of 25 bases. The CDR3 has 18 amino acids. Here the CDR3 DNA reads TGCGCCAGCAGGTTGCCCCATTTCAGCTCTGTGTCTCAAGAGACCCAGTACTTC. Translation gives CASRLPHFSSVSQETQYF.

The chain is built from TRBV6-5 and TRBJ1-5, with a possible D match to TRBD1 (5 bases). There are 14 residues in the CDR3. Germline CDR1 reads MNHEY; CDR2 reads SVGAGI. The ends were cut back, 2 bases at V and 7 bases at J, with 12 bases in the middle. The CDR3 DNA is TGTGCCAGCAGTTACAGGGGTCCGACCCAGCCCCAGCATTTT. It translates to CASSYRGPTQPQHF.

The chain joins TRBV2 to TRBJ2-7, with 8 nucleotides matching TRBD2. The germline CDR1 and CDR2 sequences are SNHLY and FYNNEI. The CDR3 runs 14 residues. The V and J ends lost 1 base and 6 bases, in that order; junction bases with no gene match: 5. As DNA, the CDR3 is TGTGCCAGCAGTGAAGAAGCGGGAGTAAGCGAGCAGTACTTC. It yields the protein CASSEEAGVSEQYF.

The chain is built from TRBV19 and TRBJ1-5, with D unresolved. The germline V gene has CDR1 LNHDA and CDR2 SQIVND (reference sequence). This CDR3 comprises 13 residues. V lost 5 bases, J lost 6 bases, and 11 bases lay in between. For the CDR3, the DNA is TGTGCCAGTAGTCTTTACACCAGTCAGCCCCAGCATTTT. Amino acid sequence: CASSLYTSQPQHF.

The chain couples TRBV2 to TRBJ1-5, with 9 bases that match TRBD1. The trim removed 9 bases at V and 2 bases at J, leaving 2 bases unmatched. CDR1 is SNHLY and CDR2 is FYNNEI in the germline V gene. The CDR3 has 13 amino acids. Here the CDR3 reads CARWDRGNQPQHF. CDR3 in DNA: TGTGCCAGGTGGGACAGGGGCAATCAGCCCCAGCATTTT.

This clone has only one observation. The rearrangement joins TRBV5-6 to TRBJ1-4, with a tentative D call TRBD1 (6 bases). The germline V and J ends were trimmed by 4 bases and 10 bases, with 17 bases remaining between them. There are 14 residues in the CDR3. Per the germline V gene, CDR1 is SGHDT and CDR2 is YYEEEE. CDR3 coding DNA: TGTGCCAGCAGCAGGGACATAGGTTTTGGAAAACTGTTTTTT. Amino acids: CASSRDIGFGKLFF. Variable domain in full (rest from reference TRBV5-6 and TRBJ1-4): DAGVTQSPTHLIKTRGQQVTLRCSPKSGHDTVSWYQQALGQGPQFIFQYYEEEERQRGNFPDRFSGHQFPNYSSELNVNALLLGDSALYLCASSRDIGFGKLFFGSGTQLSVL.

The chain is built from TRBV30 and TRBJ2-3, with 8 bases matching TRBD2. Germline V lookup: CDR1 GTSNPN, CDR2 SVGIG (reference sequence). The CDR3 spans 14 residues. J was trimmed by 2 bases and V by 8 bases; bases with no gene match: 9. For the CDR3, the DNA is TGTGCCGGCTCCCTAGCGGGCACCACAGATACGCAGTATTTT. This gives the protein CAGSLAGTTDTQYF.